The source of this T cell receptor (beta chain) is a study of blood T cell repertoires in COVID-19. Assay: immunoSEQ multiplex PCR; the TCRdb copy retains only in-frame clones and omits some. The data show around 350,000 clones, with roughly 86% seen just once and 3% held by the top ten. Trimming cost V 6 bases and J 3 bases; bases outside gene matches: 13. Germline V gene lookup returns CDR1 LNHDA and CDR2 SQIVND (reference sequence). The CDR3 is made up of 16 amino acids. This sequence originates from a human donor in a cohort sampled during active COVID-19. Sequencing was done on a sample of peripheral blood. V is TRBV19 and J is TRBJ1-1, with TRBD1 matching over 7 bases. CDR3 DNA: TGTGCCAGTAGCCCTAGACAGGGAACGAAGGACACTGAAGCTTTCTTT. Its translation: CASSPRQGTKDTEAFF.